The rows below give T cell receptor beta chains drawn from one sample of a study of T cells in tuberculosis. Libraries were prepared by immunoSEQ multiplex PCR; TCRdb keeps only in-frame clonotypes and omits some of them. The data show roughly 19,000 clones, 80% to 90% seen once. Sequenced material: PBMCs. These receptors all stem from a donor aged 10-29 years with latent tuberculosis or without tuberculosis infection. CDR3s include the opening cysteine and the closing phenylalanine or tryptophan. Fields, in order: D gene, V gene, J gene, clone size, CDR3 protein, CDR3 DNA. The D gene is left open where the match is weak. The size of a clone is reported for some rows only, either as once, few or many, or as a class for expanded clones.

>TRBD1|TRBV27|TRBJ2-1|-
CASSLSGQYNEQFF
TGTGCCAGCAGTTTATCGGGACAGTACAATGAGCAGTTCTTC
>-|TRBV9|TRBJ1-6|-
CASSGLSGGYNSPLHF
TGTGCCAGCAGCGGACTTTCGGGGGGCTATAATTCACCCCTCCACTTT
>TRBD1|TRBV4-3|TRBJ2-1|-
CASSQGDRGPADEQFF
TGCGCCAGCAGCCAGGGGGACAGGGGGCCCGCGGATGAGCAGTTCTTC
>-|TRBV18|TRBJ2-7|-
CASSREETYEQYF
TGTGCCAGCTCACGGGAGGAGACCTACGAGCAGTACTTC
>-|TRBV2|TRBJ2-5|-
CASSEGAGRGVGETQYF
TGTGCCAGCAGTGAAGGAGCGGGCAGGGGGGTTGGGGAGACCCAGTACTTC
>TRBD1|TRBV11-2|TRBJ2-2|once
CASSWDRAGGELFF
TGTGCCAGCAGCTGGGACAGGGCGGGCGGGGAGCTGTTTTTT
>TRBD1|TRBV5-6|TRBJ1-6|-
CASSLGQGADNSPLHF
TGTGCCAGCAGCCTGGGACAGGGGGCTGATAATTCACCCCTCCACTTT
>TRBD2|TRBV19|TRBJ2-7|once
CASSMTSGGPSYEQYF
TGTGCCAGTAGTATGACTAGCGGGGGGCCGTCCTACGAGCAGTACTTC
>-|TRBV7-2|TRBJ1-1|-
CASSFVGTTEAFF
TGTGCCAGCAGCTTTGTGGGCACCACTGAAGCTTTCTTT
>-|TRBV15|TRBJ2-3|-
CATSRDRGLDTQYF
TGTGCCACCAGCAGAGATAGAGGGCTAGATACGCAGTATTTT
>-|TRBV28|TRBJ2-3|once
CASSLSQRGTDTQYF
TGTGCCAGCAGTTTATCCCAGCGGGGCACAGATACGCAGTATTTT
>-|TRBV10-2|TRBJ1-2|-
CASSDPGGYTF
TGCGCCAGCAGTGATCCAGGGGGCTACACCTTC
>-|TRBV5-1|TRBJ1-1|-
CASSRGVADAEHMNTEAFF
TGCGCCAGCAGCAGGGGTGTGGCAGATGCAGAACACATGAACACTGAAGCTTTCTTT
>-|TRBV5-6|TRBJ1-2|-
CASSTSWDWLNYGYTF
TGTGCCAGCAGCACATCTTGGGACTGGCTGAACTATGGCTACACCTTC
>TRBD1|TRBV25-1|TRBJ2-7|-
CASSEQGTGSYEQYF
TGTGCCAGCAGTGAACAGGGGACAGGTTCCTACGAGCAGTACTTC
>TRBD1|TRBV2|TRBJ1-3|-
CASSQDGQGFGNTIYF
TGTGCCAGCAGCCAGGACGGACAGGGATTTGGAAACACCATATATTTT
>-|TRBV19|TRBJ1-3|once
CASSSLTGDSGNTIYF
TGTGCCAGTAGTTCCCTGACGGGAGACTCTGGAAACACCATATATTTT
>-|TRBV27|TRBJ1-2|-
CASSLSGQGYGYTF
TGTGCCAGCAGTTTGTCGGGCCAGGGCTATGGCTACACCTTC
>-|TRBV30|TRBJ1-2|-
CAWSVTGIMGGYTF
TGTGCCTGGAGTGTAACAGGGATCATGGGTGGCTACACCTTC
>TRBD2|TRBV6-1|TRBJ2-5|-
CASSTRGAGETQYF
TGTGCCAGCAGTACGCGGGGGGCGGGTGAGACCCAGTACTTC
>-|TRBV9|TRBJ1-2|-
CASSASEHANYGYTF
TGTGCCAGCAGCGCCTCGGAGCATGCTAACTATGGCTACACCTTC
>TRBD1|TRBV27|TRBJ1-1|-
CASRGTGNGFAEAFF
TGTGCCAGCAGGGGGACAGGGAATGGGTTTGCTGAAGCTTTCTTT
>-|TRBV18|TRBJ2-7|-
CASSPPGGGGYEQYF
TGTGCCAGCTCACCACCAGGAGGGGGCGGTTACGAGCAGTACTTC
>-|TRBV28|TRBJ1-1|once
CASSPSVNTEAFF
TGTGCCAGCAGTCCCTCGGTGAACACTGAAGCTTTCTTT
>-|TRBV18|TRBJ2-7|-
CASSPPGGRGEQYF
TGTGCCAGCTCACCCCCGGGCGGTCGGGGCGAGCAGTACTTC
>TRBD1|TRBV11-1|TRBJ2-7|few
CASSLSWTGGYEQYF
TGTGCCAGCAGCTTAAGTTGGACAGGGGGCTACGAGCAGTACTTC
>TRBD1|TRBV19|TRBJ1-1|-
CASSISGTANTEAFF
TGTGCCAGTAGTATTTCGGGGACAGCAAACACTGAAGCTTTCTTT
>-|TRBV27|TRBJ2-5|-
CASSLQGQETQYF
TGTGCCAGCAGTTTACAGGGCCAAGAGACCCAGTACTTC